These T cell receptor beta chains were read from a single sample in a study of T-cell reconstitution after alpha-beta-depleted transplantation in children. One entry per CDR3 protein results from TCRdb running MiXCR on the PCR reads. The sample lists about 640,000 distinct CDR3 sequences, around 13% occurring once. The source material was PBMCs, mostly from graft donor cells, sampled 360 days after TCRalphabeta/CD19-depleted stem cell transplant. The receptors were gathered from a male patient younger than 18 who had a stem cell transplant for acute myeloid leukemia, so the T cells may come from the graft donor. Each CDR3 is given with its conserved first and last residue. The D gene is left open where the match is weak. For some rows the clone size is stated as once, few or many, or as a class when expanded; others skip it.

clone_size j_call v_call d_call cdr3_aa cdr3_nt
few TRBJ2-4 TRBV5-4 . CASSFGRENIQYF TGTGCCAGCAGCTTCGGAAGGGAAAACATTCAGTACTTC
. TRBJ2-3 TRBV4-3 . CASSQVREIVTDTQYF TGCGCCAGCAGCCAAGTTAGGGAGATAGTAACAGATACGCAGTATTTT
few TRBJ2-2 TRBV30 . CAWSKNTGELFF TGTGCCTGGAGTAAGAACACCGGGGAGCTGTTTTTT
few TRBJ2-7 TRBV7-7 TRBD1 CASSKDRGASYEQYF TGTGCTAGCAGCAAAGACAGGGGGGCCTCCTACGAGCAGTACTTC
few TRBJ2-1 TRBV7-8 . CASSFGLNEQFF TGTGCCAGCAGCTTCGGTTTGAATGAGCAGTTCTTC
few TRBJ2-7 TRBV7-9 . CASSFFASSHEQYF TGTGCCAGCAGCTTTTTCGCTTCCAGCCACGAGCAGTACTTC
many TRBJ2-5 TRBV5-1 . CASSSPRETQYF TGCGCCAGCAGCTCCCCTCGGGAGACCCAGTACTTC
few TRBJ1-2 TRBV20-1 TRBD1 CSAPRKDRGDLNYGYTF TGCAGTGCCCCGAGGAAGGACAGGGGCGACCTCAACTATGGCTACACCTTC
few TRBJ2-2 TRBV20-1 . CSAREDTPNTGELFF TGCAGTGCTAGAGAAGATACACCAAACACCGGGGAGCTGTTTTTT
. TRBJ1-1 TRBV18 TRBD1 CASSQQGAPETEAFF TGTGCCAGCTCACAACAGGGGGCCCCTGAGACTGAAGCTTTCTTT
many TRBJ1-6 TRBV20-1 TRBD1 CSARRKDRGNNSPLHF TGCAGTGCTAGGCGCAAGGACAGGGGTAATAATTCACCCCTCCACTTT
many TRBJ2-2 TRBV29-1 TRBD1 CSVFMGQGNGELFF TGCAGCGTTTTCATGGGACAGGGAAACGGGGAGCTGTTTTTT
many TRBJ1-1 TRBV6-5 . CASGRGGWGAFF TGTGCCAGCGGCAGGGGTGGATGGGGAGCTTTCTTT
few TRBJ2-1 TRBV4-3 TRBD2 CASSRAGGSYNEQFF TGCGCCAGCAGCCGAGCGGGGGGCTCCTACAATGAGCAGTTCTTC
many TRBJ2-4 TRBV21-1 . CASSKGIPPGGNIQYF TGTGCCAGCAGCAAAGGGATCCCTCCCGGAGGAAACATTCAGTACTTC
. TRBJ2-7 TRBV11-1 . CASSLVTSEQYF TGTGCCAGCAGCTTAGTGACCTCCGAGCAGTACTTC
few TRBJ2-2 TRBV29-1 TRBD2 CSVRTSGRGLYGELFF TGCAGCGTCAGGACTAGCGGGAGAGGCTTATACGGGGAGCTGTTTTTT
. TRBJ2-1 TRBV4-3 TRBD2 CASSLPRLAGGRDNEQFF TGCGCCAGCAGCCTACCTCGACTAGCGGGAGGAAGGGACAATGAGCAGTTCTTC
few TRBJ2-3 TRBV7-6 TRBD2 CASSLGAGGDTQYF TGTGCCAGCAGCTTAGGAGCGGGAGGTGATACGCAGTATTTT
many TRBJ2-7 TRBV20-1 TRBD2 CSAIGTSEWEQYF TGCAGTGCTATCGGGACTAGCGAATGGGAGCAGTACTTC
few TRBJ2-7 TRBV28 TRBD1 CASRPPGQKVYEQYF TGTGCCAGCAGACCTCCGGGACAGAAAGTCTACGAGCAGTACTTC
. TRBJ2-1 TRBV20-1 TRBD1 CSAKTRTGAFYNEQFF TGCAGTGCAAAAACTCGGACAGGGGCGTTTTACAATGAGCAGTTCTTC
few TRBJ2-5 TRBV9 . CASSVEQGRWETQYF TGTGCCAGCAGCGTAGAGCAGGGGCGATGGGAGACCCAGTACTTC
. TRBJ2-1 TRBV28 TRBD1 CASQVRQGLYNEQFF TGTGCCAGTCAAGTCCGACAGGGCCTCTACAATGAGCAGTTCTTC
. TRBJ2-5 TRBV7-7 . CASSPFGVQETQYF TGTGCTAGCAGCCCTTTCGGGGTACAAGAGACCCAGTACTTC